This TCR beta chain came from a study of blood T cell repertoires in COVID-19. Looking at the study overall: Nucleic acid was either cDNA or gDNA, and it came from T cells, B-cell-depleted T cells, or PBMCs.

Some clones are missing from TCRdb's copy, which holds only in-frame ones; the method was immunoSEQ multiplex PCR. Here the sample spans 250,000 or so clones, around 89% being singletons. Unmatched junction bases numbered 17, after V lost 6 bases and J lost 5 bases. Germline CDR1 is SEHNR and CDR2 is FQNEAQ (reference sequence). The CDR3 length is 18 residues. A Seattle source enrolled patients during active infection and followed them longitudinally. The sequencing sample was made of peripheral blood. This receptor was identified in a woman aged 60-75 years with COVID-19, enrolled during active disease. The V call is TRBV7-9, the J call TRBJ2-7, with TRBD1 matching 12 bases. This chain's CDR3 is CASSHTTNGTGGWNEQYF. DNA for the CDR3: TGTGCCAGCAGTCATACGACGAACGGGACAGGGGGCTGGAACGAGCAGTACTTC.